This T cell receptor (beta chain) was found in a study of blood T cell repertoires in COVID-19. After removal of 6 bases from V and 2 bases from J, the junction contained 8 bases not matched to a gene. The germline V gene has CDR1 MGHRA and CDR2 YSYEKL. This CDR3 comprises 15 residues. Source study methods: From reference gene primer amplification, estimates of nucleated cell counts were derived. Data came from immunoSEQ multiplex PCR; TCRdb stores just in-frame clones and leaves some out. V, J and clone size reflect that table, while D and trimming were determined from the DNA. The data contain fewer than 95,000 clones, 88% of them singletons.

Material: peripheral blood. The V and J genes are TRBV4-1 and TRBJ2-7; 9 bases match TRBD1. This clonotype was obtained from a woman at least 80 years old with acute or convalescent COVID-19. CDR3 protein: CASRRTGDPAYEQYF. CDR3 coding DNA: TGCGCCAGCAGGCGGACAGGGGATCCCGCCTACGAGCAGTACTTC.